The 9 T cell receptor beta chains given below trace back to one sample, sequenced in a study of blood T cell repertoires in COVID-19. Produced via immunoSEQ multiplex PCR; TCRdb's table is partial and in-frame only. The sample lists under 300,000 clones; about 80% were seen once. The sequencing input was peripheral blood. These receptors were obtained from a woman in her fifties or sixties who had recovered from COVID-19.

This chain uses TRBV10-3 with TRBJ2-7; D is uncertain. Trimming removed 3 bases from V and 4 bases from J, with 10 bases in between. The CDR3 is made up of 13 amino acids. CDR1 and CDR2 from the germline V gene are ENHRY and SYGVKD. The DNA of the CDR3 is TGTGCCATCAGTGACCCCAGGTTGTACGAGCAGTACTTC. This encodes CAISDPRLYEQYF.

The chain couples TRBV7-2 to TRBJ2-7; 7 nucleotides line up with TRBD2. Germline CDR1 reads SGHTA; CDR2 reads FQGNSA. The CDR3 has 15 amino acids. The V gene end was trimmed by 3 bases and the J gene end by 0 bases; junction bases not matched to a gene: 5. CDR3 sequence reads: CASSFAGVPSYEQYF. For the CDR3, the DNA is TGTGCCAGCAGCTTTGCGGGGGTCCCCTCCTACGAGCAGTACTTC. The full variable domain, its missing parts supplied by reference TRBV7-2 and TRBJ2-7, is GAGVSQSPSNKVTEKGKDVELRCDPISGHTALYWYRQSLGQGLEFLIYFQGNSAPDKSGLPSDRFSAERTGGSVSTLTIQRTQQEDSAVYLCASSFAGVPSYEQYFGPGTRLTVT.

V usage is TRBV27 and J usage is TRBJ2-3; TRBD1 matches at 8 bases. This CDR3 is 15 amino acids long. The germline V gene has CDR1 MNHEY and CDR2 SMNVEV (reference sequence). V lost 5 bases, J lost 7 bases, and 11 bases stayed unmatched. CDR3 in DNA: TGTGCCAGCAGTGACCCCGGACAGGGTCTGTATACGCAGTATTTT. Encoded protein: CASSDPGQGLYTQYF.

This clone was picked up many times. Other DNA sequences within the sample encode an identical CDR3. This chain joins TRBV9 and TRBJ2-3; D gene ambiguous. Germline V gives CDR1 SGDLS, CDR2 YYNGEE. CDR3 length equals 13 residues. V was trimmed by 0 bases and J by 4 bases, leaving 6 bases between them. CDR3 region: CASSVAVPDTQYF. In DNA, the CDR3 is TGTGCCAGCAGCGTAGCTGTCCCAGATACGCAGTATTTT.

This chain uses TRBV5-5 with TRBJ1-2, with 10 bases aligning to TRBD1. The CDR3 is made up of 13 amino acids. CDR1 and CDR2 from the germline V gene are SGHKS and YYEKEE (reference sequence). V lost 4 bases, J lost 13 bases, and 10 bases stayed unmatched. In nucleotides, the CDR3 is TGTGCCAGCAGCGAACGACAGGGGGCGAGATCCACCTTC. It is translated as CASSERQGARSTF.

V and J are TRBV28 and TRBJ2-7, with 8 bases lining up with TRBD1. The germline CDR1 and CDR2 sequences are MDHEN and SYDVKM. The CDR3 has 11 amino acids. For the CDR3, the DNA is TGTGGGGTTGTCGGGACAGGCGAGCAGTACTTC. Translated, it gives CGVVGTGEQYF.

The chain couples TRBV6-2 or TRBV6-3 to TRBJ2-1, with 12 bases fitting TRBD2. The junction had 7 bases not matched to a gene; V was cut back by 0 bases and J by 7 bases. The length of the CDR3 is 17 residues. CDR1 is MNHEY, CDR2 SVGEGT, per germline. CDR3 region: CASSYSATSGSPNEQFF. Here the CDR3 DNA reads TGTGCCAGCAGTTACTCCGCGACTAGCGGGAGTCCGAATGAGCAGTTCTTC.

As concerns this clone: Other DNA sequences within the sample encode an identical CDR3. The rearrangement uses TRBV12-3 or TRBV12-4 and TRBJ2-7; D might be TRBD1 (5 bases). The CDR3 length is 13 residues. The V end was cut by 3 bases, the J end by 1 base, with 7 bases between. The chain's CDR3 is CASSFTGSYEQYF. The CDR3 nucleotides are TGTGCCAGCAGTTTTACAGGTTCCTACGAGCAGTACTTC.

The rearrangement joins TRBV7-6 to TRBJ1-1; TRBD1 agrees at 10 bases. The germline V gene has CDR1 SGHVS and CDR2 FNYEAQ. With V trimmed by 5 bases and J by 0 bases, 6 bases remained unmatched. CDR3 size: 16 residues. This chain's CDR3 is CASSQMTGGVNTEAFF. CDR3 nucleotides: TGTGCCAGCAGCCAGATGACAGGGGGCGTGAACACTGAAGCTTTCTTT.